These 28 T cell receptor beta chains came from one sample sequenced in a study of cytomegalovirus exposure and HLA in healthy donors. This table comes from immunoSEQ multiplex PCR, and its TCRdb copy is limited to in-frame clones, with some not included. The table shows about 69,000 clones, with around 93% occurring only once. The material sequenced was PBMCs. The receptors here all came from a woman in her late teens or twenties in good health and CMV-seronegative.

J is TRBJ1-1 and V is TRBV27; TRBD1 is a possible D gene (5 bases). Germline V CDR1 and CDR2: MNHEY, SMNVEV (reference sequence). The length of the CDR3 is 15 residues. V was pared by 1 base and J by 0 bases, with 9 bases between. Here the CDR3 DNA reads TGTGCCAGCAGTTTATGGGGGGGTGTGAACACTGAAGCTTTCTTT. Protein: CASSLWGGVNTEAFF.

The J gene is TRBJ2-1, the V gene TRBV7-3; 9 nucleotides line up with TRBD2. From germline, CDR1 is SGHTA and CDR2 FQGTGA. The length of the CDR3 is 15 residues. J lost 0 bases, V lost 5 bases, and 2 bases had no gene match. CDR3 residues: CASSLSGGSYNEQFF. The CDR3 nucleotides read TGTGCCAGCAGCCTTAGCGGGGGCTCCTACAATGAGCAGTTCTTC.

This CDR3 reads CASSLGTMQETQYF. CDR3 nucleotide sequence: TGTGCCAGCAGCTTAGGGACTATGCAAGAGACCCAGTACTTC. The rearrangement joins TRBV7-2 to TRBJ2-5; TRBD2 might be the D (6 bases). Germline loops: CDR1 SGHTA, CDR2 FQGNSA. The CDR3 sequence is 14 residues long. Trimming shortened V by 1 base and J by 2 bases, and 8 bases separated the two germline ends.

The V call is TRBV14, the J call TRBJ2-1; the D gene is possibly TRBD1 (5 bases). Trimming shortened V by 4 bases and J by 0 bases, and 16 bases separated the two germline ends. CDR1 is SGHDN, CDR2 FVKESK, per germline. CDR3 size: 17 residues. The CDR3 sequence is CASSPPPHRSSYNEQFF. In DNA, the CDR3 is TGTGCCAGCAGCCCCCCACCCCACAGGAGCTCCTACAATGAGCAGTTCTTC.

The gene calls are TRBV7-3 and TRBJ2-2, with 11 bases matching TRBD2. V lost 0 bases, J lost 1 base, and 1 base stayed unmatched. CDR3 length: 17 residues. CDR1 SGHTA and CDR2 FQGTGA come from the germline V gene. CDR3 bases: TGTGCCAGCAGCTTAACGGGGACTAGCGGGAACACCGGGGAGCTGTTTTTT. Translating gives CASSLTGTSGNTGELFF.

The chain links TRBV29-1 to TRBJ1-4, with 10 nucleotides matching TRBD1. The CDR3 consists of 13 residues. Germline CDR1 reads SQVTM; CDR2 reads ANQGSEA. With 6 bases clipped from V and 10 bases from J, the junction kept 8 bases outside the gene matches. This CDR3 is CSVLTGGRGKLFF. The CDR3, as DNA: TGCAGCGTCTTGACAGGGGGCAGGGGAAAACTGTTTTTT.

The table lists this clone with a count of one. The chain employs TRBV7-9 and TRBJ2-5, with 10 bases fitting TRBD1. From germline, CDR1 is SEHNR and CDR2 FQNEAQ (reference sequence). V dropped 4 bases and J dropped 5; count of bases not matched to a gene: 4. This CDR3 region has 14 residues. CDR3 loop: CASSSLDRGETQYF. The CDR3 DNA sequence: TGTGCCAGCAGCTCGCTGGACAGGGGGGAGACCCAGTACTTC.

The chain recombines TRBV10-3 with TRBJ1-3; no reliable D call. This CDR3 comprises 14 residues. Looked up from germline, CDR1 is ENHRY and CDR2 is SYGVKD. Trimming cost V 10 bases and J 3 bases, with 16 bases left between them. For the CDR3, the DNA is TGTGCCAGCGCACCGGGAGGTGTTGGAAACACCATATATTTT. Translated, it gives CASAPGGVGNTIYF.

V usage is TRBV4-3 and J usage is TRBJ1-4; D perhaps matches TRBD1 (6 bases). Germline V lookup: CDR1 LGHNA, CDR2 YSLEER. The CDR3 loop spans 16 amino acids. Trimming removed 0 bases at V and 4 bases at J, with 12 bases between. DNA of the CDR3: TGCGCCAGCAGCCAAGATTGGGGGGGCATTAATGAAAAACTGTTTTTT. Translating gives CASSQDWGGINEKLFF.

V is TRBV2 and J is TRBJ1-1, with D uncertain. This CDR3 region has 15 residues. Germline V gene lookup returns CDR1 SNHLY and CDR2 FYNNEI. Deletions cut 3 bases from V and 0 bases from J, with 11 bases between. The chain's CDR3 is CASSDRKVLNTEAFF. DNA of the CDR3: TGTGCCAGCAGTGACAGGAAGGTACTGAACACTGAAGCTTTCTTT.

The chain carries TRBV28 and TRBJ1-3; a weak D match, TRBD1 (5 bases). Trimming took 0 bases from V and 0 from J, leaving 21 bases between them. The CDR3 runs to 20 residues. The germline V gene has CDR1 MDHEN and CDR2 SYDVKM. The CDR3 spells CASSLWGPLRELDSGNTIYF. For the CDR3, the DNA is TGTGCCAGCAGTTTATGGGGACCCCTCCGGGAGCTCGACTCTGGAAACACCATATATTTT.

A single count supports this clone. This chain links TRBV18 with TRBJ1-3, with D unresolved. Germline loops: CDR1 KGHSH, CDR2 LQKENI. This CDR3 contains 13 residues. With 11 bases removed from V and 0 bases from J, the gap between germline ends came to 11 bases. In DNA form, the CDR3 reads TGTGCCGCCCAGCGGTCCTCTGGAAACACCATATATTTT. Amino acids: CAAQRSSGNTIYF.

This clone was seen a single time. The CDR3 region is CASRQQGSTDTQYF. DNA of the CDR3: TGTGCCAGCAGGCAACAGGGCAGCACAGATACGCAGTATTTT. The rearrangement links TRBV6-1 to TRBJ2-3; tentatively, D is TRBD1 (6 bases). Trimming left V 6 bases short and J 0 bases short, with 10 bases between. This CDR3 has 14 residues. CDR1 and CDR2 from the germline V gene are MNHNS and SASEGT.

The CDR3 protein is CACPRDRVSDTQYF. CDR3 sequence (DNA): TGTGCCTGCCCTCGGGACAGGGTTTCAGATACGCAGTATTTT. The rearrangement joins TRBV30 to TRBJ2-3; 9 positions agree with TRBD1. This CDR3 spans 14 amino acids. Germline V gene data show CDR1 as GTSNPN and CDR2 as SVGIG (reference sequence). J lost 4 bases, V lost 6 bases, and 8 bases had no gene match. The full variable domain, in which reference TRBV30 and TRBJ2-3 provide the parts outside the CDR3, is SQTIHQWPATLVQPVGSPLSLECTVEGTSNPNLYWYRQAAGRGLQLLFYSVGIGQISSEVPQNLSASRPQDRQFILSSKKLLLSDSGFYLCACPRDRVSDTQYFGPGTRLTVL.

CDR3 nucleotide sequence: TGTGCCAGCGTCCGGCAGGGGATAACTAACACTGAAGCTTTCTTT. Translating gives CASVRQGITNTEAFF. J is TRBJ1-1 and V is TRBV27, with D perhaps TRBD1 (6 bases). CDR3 length: 15 amino acids. The V and J ends lost 8 bases and 2 bases respectively, with 18 bases between them. Germline CDR1 is MNHEY and CDR2 is SMNVEV (reference sequence).

The J gene is TRBJ2-2, the V gene TRBV5-4; possible D gene TRBD2, 6 bases. The CDR3 covers 16 residues. Trimming took 9 bases from V and 0 from J, leaving 18 bases between them. The germline gives CDR1 SGHNT, CDR2 YYREEE (reference sequence). The chain's CDR3 is CATRRAGNPNTGELFF. In nucleotides, the CDR3 is TGTGCCACCCGTCGGGCGGGGAATCCGAACACCGGGGAGCTGTTTTTT.

This chain uses TRBV9 with TRBJ2-7, with D possibly being TRBD1 (6 bases). CDR3 length equals 15 residues. The V gene's germline CDR1 is SGDLS and CDR2 YYNGEE. V was trimmed by 2 bases and J by 1 base, leaving 13 bases between them. The CDR3 reads CASSVGQGISYEQYF. The CDR3 nucleotides read TGTGCCAGCAGCGTTGGTCAGGGGATTTCCTACGAGCAGTACTTC.

The V call is TRBV7-6, the J call TRBJ1-5, with unresolved D. The V end lost 4 bases, the J end lost 2 bases, and 6 bases lay between the germline ends. Per germline, CDR1 SGHVS and CDR2 FNYEAQ. The CDR3 loop spans 13 amino acids. This CDR3 reads CASSSEGNQPQHF. In DNA, the CDR3 is TGTGCCAGCAGCTCCGAGGGCAATCAGCCCCAGCATTTT.

V and J are TRBV10-2 and TRBJ2-2; D is unclear. Trimming removed 8 bases from V and 3 bases from J, with 4 bases in between. Germline V lookup: CDR1 WSHSY, CDR2 SAAADI. This CDR3 comprises 11 residues. DNA for the CDR3: TGCGCCAGCGGCCACACCGGGGAGCTGTTTTTT. Protein sequence: CASGHTGELFF.

This chain uses TRBV28 with TRBJ1-1; 8 bases are a match to TRBD1. Germline V gives CDR1 MDHEN, CDR2 SYDVKM. This CDR3 is 11 amino acids long. V shed 5 bases, J shed 10 bases, and the junction held 3 bases outside the gene matches. As DNA, the CDR3 is TGTGCCAGCAGTACCGACAGGGGAGCTTTCTTT. Residues: CASSTDRGAFF.

The rearrangement joins TRBV28 to TRBJ2-7, with a weak D call TRBD1 (6 bases). CDR1 and CDR2 (germline): MDHEN, SYDVKM. This CDR3 region has 14 residues. Trimming took off 5 bases at V and 0 bases at J, with 11 bases between the two ends. This chain's CDR3 is CASSNTGHSYEQYF. CDR3 nucleotide sequence: TGTGCCAGCAGTAACACAGGGCACTCCTACGAGCAGTACTTC.

The V call is TRBV5-1, the J call TRBJ2-2, with D perhaps TRBD2 (6 bases). Germline values: CDR1 SGHRS, CDR2 YFSETQ. This CDR3 spans 17 amino acids. The V end lost 0 bases, the J end lost 2 bases, and 14 bases lay between the germline ends. CDR3 bases: TGCGCCAGCAGCTTGGGTCTAGCGCCGGCTAACACCGGGGAGCTGTTTTTT. It encodes CASSLGLAPANTGELFF. The variable domain in full, completed from reference TRBV5-1 and TRBJ2-2, reads KAGVTQTPRYLIKTRGQQVTLSCSPISGHRSVSWYQQTPGQGLQFLFEYFSETQRNKGNFPGRFSGRQFSNSRSEMNVSTLELGDSALYLCASSLGLAPANTGELFFGEGSRLTVL.

This sequence joins TRBV15 and TRBJ1-6; 10 bases are shared with TRBD1. J was trimmed by 11 bases and V by 4 bases; bases with no gene match: 5. The CDR3 covers 14 residues. Per germline, CDR1 LNHNV and CDR2 YYDKDF (reference sequence). The CDR3 here is CATSNDRGLTPLHF. In DNA, the CDR3 is TGTGCCACCAGCAATGACAGGGGGCTGACACCCCTCCACTTT.

The J gene is TRBJ1-2, the V gene TRBV13; 10 bases match TRBD1. V was clipped by 6 bases and J by 7 bases; unmatched bases: 8. The CDR3 loop spans 14 amino acids. From germline, CDR1 is PRHDT and CDR2 FYEKMQ (reference sequence). CDR3 bases: TGTGCCAGCAGACGCCCTGACAGGGGGCCTGGCTACACCTTC. Protein product: CASRRPDRGPGYTF.

This clone was counted a few times. The V and J genes are TRBV10-3 and TRBJ2-6; 8 bases are shared with TRBD1. The CDR3 totals 16 residues. V shed 10 bases, J shed 0 bases, and the junction held 8 bases outside the gene matches. Per the germline V gene, CDR1 is ENHRY and CDR2 is SYGVKD. CDR3 nucleotides: TGTGCCACCTCGACAGGGGAACTCTCTGGGGCCAACGTCCTGACTTTC. Translated: CATSTGELSGANVLTF.

This chain uses TRBV5-6 with TRBJ2-3, with 8 bases aligning to TRBD2. From germline, CDR1 is SGHDT and CDR2 YYEEEE. The V gene end was trimmed by 4 bases and the J gene end by 4 bases; junction bases not matched to a gene: 14. This CDR3 is built from 17 residues. The CDR3 DNA reads TGTGCCAGCAGCGGAAGAGGGGCGGGAGGTTACGCAGATACGCAGTATTTT. It specifies CASSGRGAGGYADTQYF.

The chain links TRBV13 to TRBJ2-7; TRBD2 aligns across 9 bases. V shed 5 bases, J shed 7 bases, and the junction held 12 bases outside the gene matches. Germline CDR1 PRHDT, CDR2 FYEKMQ (reference sequence). The CDR3 consists of 15 residues. The CDR3: CASSLLAGRSGEQYF. The CDR3 region has the DNA TGTGCCAGCAGCCTACTAGCGGGTCGTAGTGGGGAGCAGTACTTC.

The sample holds one count of this clone. The chain has TRBV9 and TRBJ2-5, with 7 positions matching TRBD1. The CDR3 length is 14 residues. Germline V gives CDR1 SGDLS, CDR2 YYNGEE. Unmatched junction bases numbered 3, after V lost 4 bases and J lost 0 bases. CDR3 protein: CASSWGQNQETQYF. The CDR3 bases are TGTGCCAGCAGCTGGGGACAGAACCAAGAGACCCAGTACTTC.